One and the same sample provided the 18 T cell receptor beta chains below, sequenced in a study of cytomegalovirus exposure and HLA in healthy donors. The primer mix had 60 Vbeta and 13 Jbeta primers. Method: immunoSEQ multiplex PCR; TCRdb's copy keeps in-frame clones and lacks some. In the table there are about 130,000 clones, roughly 70% of which are singletons. The specimen was PBMCs. The receptors come from a man aged 18 to 29 in good health and CMV-seropositive.

The chain couples TRBV5-1 to TRBJ1-3; D possibly corresponds to TRBD1 (6 bases). CDR1 is SGHRS, CDR2 YFSETQ, per germline. Trimming cost V 4 bases and J 0 bases, with 14 bases left between them. The CDR3 has 16 residues. CDR3: CASSPDSSGSGNTIYF. DNA of the CDR3: TGCGCCAGCAGCCCGGACAGTTCGGGCTCTGGAAACACCATATATTTT.

The V gene is TRBV28, the J gene TRBJ1-5, with D unclear. Trimming took 6 bases from V and 8 from J, leaving 11 bases between them. Germline V gene data show CDR1 as MDHEN and CDR2 as SYDVKM. The CDR3 consists of 12 residues. The CDR3 sequence: CASRLPSEPQHF. The CDR3 nucleotides read TGTGCCAGCAGGTTGCCAAGCGAGCCCCAGCATTTT.

This chain joins TRBV2 and TRBJ1-1, with D unclear. V was pared by 9 bases and J by 1 base, with 9 bases between. The CDR3 runs 12 residues. CDR1 and CDR2 (germline): SNHLY, FYNNEI. The CDR3: CASTLSNTEAFF. CDR3 bases: TGTGCCAGTACTCTCTCGAACACTGAAGCTTTCTTT. Filled out from reference TRBV2 and TRBJ1-1, the complete variable domain reads EPEVTQTPSHQVTQMGQEVILRCVPISNHLYFYWYRQILGQKVEFLVSFYNNEISEKSEIFDDQFSVERPDGSNFTLKIRSTKLEDSAMYFCASTLSNTEAFFGQGTRLTVV.

The CDR3 sequence is CASSSTGVSGNTIYF. The CDR3 DNA is TGTGCCAGCAGCTCCACAGGGGTCTCTGGAAACACCATATATTTT. The V call is TRBV7-8, the J call TRBJ1-3; 7 nucleotides line up with TRBD1. This CDR3 has 15 residues. Germline loops: CDR1 SGHVS, CDR2 FQNEAQ. V trimming: 4 bases; J trimming: 0 bases; junction bases outside the gene matches: 3. Combining the CDR3 with reference TRBV7-8 and TRBJ1-3 gives the whole variable domain GAGVSQSPRYKVAKRGQDVALRCDPISGHVSLFWYQQALGQGPEFLTYFQNEAQLDKSGLPSDRFFAERPEGSVSTLKIQRTQQEDSAVYLCASSSTGVSGNTIYFGEGSWLTVV.

The chain recombines TRBV6-4 with TRBJ1-4; D not resolved. CDR1 is MRHNA and CDR2 is SNTAGT in the germline V gene. V was clipped by 4 bases and J by 4 bases, with 19 bases between them. This CDR3 has 17 amino acids. The chain's CDR3 is CASSGSVPLTINEKLFF. DNA of the CDR3: TGTGCCAGCAGTGGTTCAGTCCCTCTTACCATTAATGAAAAACTGTTTTTT.

This clone appeared a single time. The V and J genes are TRBV6-6 and TRBJ1-1; 7 bases map to TRBD1. The CDR3 has 14 residues. The J segment lost 1 base and the V segment lost 6 bases, leaving 5 bases of the junction unmatched. Germline CDR1 and CDR2: MNHNY and SVGAGI (reference sequence). The CDR3 here is CASRPQGRNTEAFF. The CDR3 DNA follows: TGTGCCAGCAGGCCACAGGGGAGGAACACTGAAGCTTTCTTT.

V is TRBV5-6 and J is TRBJ1-5, with 7 bases fitting TRBD1. CDR1 and CDR2 (germline): SGHDT, YYEEEE. The CDR3 is 15 amino acids. V was pared by 4 bases and J by 3 bases, with 7 bases of the junction left unmatched. This CDR3 reads CASSAWDSNNQPQHF. As DNA, the CDR3 is TGTGCCAGCAGCGCCTGGGACAGTAACAATCAGCCCCAGCATTTT.

This clone appeared once. The rearrangement links TRBV20-1 to TRBJ1-4; D perhaps matches TRBD1 (5 bases). The CDR3 consists of 11 residues. Germline V gene data show CDR1 as DFQATT and CDR2 as SNEGSKA (reference sequence). Trimming pared 8 bases from V and 5 bases from J, leaving 9 bases between. The CDR3 loop is CSTQGNEKLFF. CDR3 bases: TGCAGTACTCAGGGCAATGAAAAACTGTTTTTT.

The genes are TRBV7-8 and TRBJ1-1; tentatively, D is TRBD1 (6 bases). The CDR3 spans 15 residues. V shed 3 bases and J shed 0 bases, with 11 bases lying between them. The germline V gene encodes CDR1 SGHVS and CDR2 FQNEAQ. The CDR3, as DNA: TGTGCCAGCAGCTTGGCAGGGGTTATGAACACTGAAGCTTTCTTT. Its translation: CASSLAGVMNTEAFF.

The chain joins TRBV28 to TRBJ2-5; D might be TRBD1 (6 bases). Germline lookup yields CDR1 MDHEN and CDR2 SYDVKM. The CDR3 totals 14 residues. With 6 bases removed from V and 1 base from J, the gap between germline ends came to 12 bases. The CDR3 protein is CASSFSGAQETQYF. The CDR3, as DNA: TGTGCCAGCAGCTTCTCAGGGGCCCAAGAGACCCAGTACTTC. Using reference TRBV28 and TRBJ2-5 for the parts outside the CDR3, the full variable domain is DVKVTQSSRYLVKRTGEKVFLECVQDMDHENMFWYRQDPGLGLRLIYFSYDVKMKEKGDIPEGYSVSREKKERFSLILESASTNQTSMYLCASSFSGAQETQYFGPGTRLLVL.

This clone has only a few counts. This chain links TRBV11-2 with TRBJ2-7, with D possibly being TRBD2 (7 bases). Germline CDR1 reads SGHAT; CDR2 reads FQNNGV. CDR3 length: 16 residues. Trimming removed 6 bases at V and 1 base at J, with 19 bases between. CDR3 nucleotide sequence: TGTGCCAGCAGAGCGAAAGGAAGGGGGGGTTCCTACGAGCAGTACTTC. Translated: CASRAKGRGGSYEQYF.

This CDR3 reads CAWTGGTGELFF. The CDR3 DNA follows: TGTGCCTGGACCGGGGGTACCGGGGAGCTGTTTTTT. The J gene is TRBJ2-2, the V gene TRBV30; weak D call: TRBD2 (6 bases). The CDR3 covers 12 residues. V was shortened by 4 bases and J by 5 bases, with 8 bases between the two germline ends. Germline V gives CDR1 GTSNPN, CDR2 SVGIG (reference sequence).

This clone is a singleton in its sample. The V and J genes are TRBV5-4 and TRBJ1-2; no clear D gene. This CDR3 comprises 14 residues. The V end lost 0 bases, the J end lost 4 bases, and 10 bases lay between the germline ends. Germline CDR1 SGHNT, CDR2 YYREEE (reference sequence). In DNA form, the CDR3 reads TGTGCCAGCAGCTTGGAGATGGTCGGCTATGGCTACACCTTC. Amino acids: CASSLEMVGYGYTF.

This clone was seen only a few times. The chain is built from TRBV6-1 and TRBJ1-4, with TRBD1 matching 8 bases. The ends lost 8 bases at V and 6 bases at J; junction bases unmatched: 5. The germline V gene encodes CDR1 MNHNS and CDR2 SASEGT. CDR3 length equals 13 residues. CDR3 nucleotide sequence: TGTGCCAGCCGGGAGACAGGGGATGAAAAACTGTTTTTT. Translation: CASRETGDEKLFF.

This clone was observed once. The chain uses TRBV7-2 and TRBJ1-2; TRBD1 is a possible D gene (6 bases). CDR1 and CDR2 from the germline V gene are SGHTA and FQGNSA. CDR3 size: 14 residues. Trimming removed 7 bases from V and 4 bases from J, with 16 bases in between. CDR3 DNA sequence: TGTGCCAGCACCCTCTGGGGGGGGCTCTATGGCTACACCTTC. Translated: CASTLWGGLYGYTF.

This chain uses TRBV6-1 with TRBJ1-2; 7 bases are a match to TRBD1. CDR3 length: 14 amino acids. V trimming: 4 bases; J trimming: 8 bases; junction bases outside the gene matches: 10. The germline V gene has CDR1 MNHNS and CDR2 SASEGT. The CDR3 DNA sequence: TGTGCCAGCAGTGCCGGACAGGCCATAGGGGGCTACACCTTC. Its protein is CASSAGQAIGGYTF.

The CDR3 DNA reads TGTGCCAGTAGTCACGGGACAGGGCTTCTACAGCCCCAGCATTTT. It yields the protein CASSHGTGLLQPQHF. The rearrangement links TRBV19 to TRBJ1-5, with TRBD1 identical over 9 bases. This CDR3 has 15 amino acids. Germline V gene data show CDR1 as LNHDA and CDR2 as SQIVND (reference sequence). V lost 5 bases to trimming and J lost 7 bases; unmatched junction nucleotides: 9.

This clone was detected a few times. The chain has TRBV7-6 and TRBJ1-3, with a possible D match to TRBD1 (6 bases). CDR3 length equals 15 residues. Trimming took 0 bases from V and 2 from J, leaving 8 bases between them. Germline V gene lookup returns CDR1 SGHVS and CDR2 FNYEAQ. The CDR3 here is CASSLANRAGNTIYF. Here the CDR3 DNA reads TGTGCCAGCAGCTTAGCGAACAGGGCTGGAAACACCATATATTTT.